The 21 T cell receptor beta chains listed next were all sequenced from one sample in a study of CD8 T cell repertoires and HIV-1 epitope variants. Their specific antigens are unknown. Sequencing used immunoSEQ multiplex PCR; TCRdb keeps in-frame clones, though not all of them. The table shows about 1,900 clones, with around three quarters occurring only once. Material: cultured CD8+ T cells derived from PBMCs. These receptor sequences come from a male donor with HIV.

This clone was seen only once. This chain uses TRBV6-5 with TRBJ2-7; possible D gene TRBD1, 5 bases. Germline CDR1 MNHEY, CDR2 SVGAGI. The V gene lost 5 bases and the J gene lost 2 bases, with 13 bases spanning the gap. This CDR3 contains 14 residues. The CDR3 nucleotides read TGTGCCAGCAGTCCCTCCTGGGGCACCTACGAGCAGTACTTC. Protein sequence: CASSPSWGTYEQYF.

This chain uses TRBV6-1 with TRBJ2-5; TRBD1 might be the D (6 bases). This CDR3 is built from 15 residues. V shed 3 bases and J shed 2 bases, with 13 bases lying between them. Germline loops: CDR1 MNHNS, CDR2 SASEGT. The CDR3 DNA sequence: TGTGCCAGCAGTGACTCCTACGGACAGCAAGAGACCCAGTACTTC. This gives the protein CASSDSYGQQETQYF.

The gene calls are TRBV7-6 and TRBJ2-7; TRBD2 is a possible D gene (6 bases). The CDR3 contains 19 residues. Deletions cut 1 base from V and 2 bases from J, with 24 bases between. Germline CDR1 SGHVS, CDR2 FNYEAQ. CDR3 residues: CASSLGGLGSSGPAYEQYF. The CDR3 nucleotides are TGTGCCAGCAGCTTAGGAGGGTTGGGGTCCAGCGGGCCGGCCTACGAGCAGTACTTC.

This clone was counted only a few times. The chain combines TRBV6-1 with TRBJ2-6; possibly TRBD1 for D (6 bases). Between the trimmed V and J ends, which lost 0 bases and 7 bases, there was a span of 19 bases. Germline CDR1 is MNHNS and CDR2 is SASEGT. The CDR3 spans 18 residues. CDR3 sequence: CASSEATRVTGTANVLTF. CDR3 coding DNA: TGTGCCAGCAGTGAAGCGACGAGGGTGACAGGCACTGCCAACGTCCTGACTTTC.

The V and J genes are TRBV28 and TRBJ2-1, with D perhaps matching TRBD2 (5 bases). CDR1 and CDR2 from the germline V gene are MDHEN and SYDVKM. V dropped 6 bases and J dropped 1 base, with 10 bases sitting between them. The CDR3 is 14 residues long. CDR3 sequence: CASSRGESYNEQFF. The CDR3 DNA follows: TGTGCCAGCAGCCGGGGAGAGTCCTACAATGAGCAGTTCTTC.

This clone was recorded once. The chain links TRBV6-5 to TRBJ1-1; D gene ambiguous. CDR1 is MNHEY and CDR2 is SVGAGI in the germline V gene. Trimming pared 0 bases from V and 2 bases from J, leaving 10 bases between. The length of the CDR3 is 15 residues. CDR3 sequence: CASSYSTQINTEAFF. CDR3 sequence (DNA): TGTGCCAGCAGTTACTCGACACAGATTAACACTGAAGCTTTCTTT.

V and J are TRBV7-3 and TRBJ2-7, with 8 positions matching TRBD1. This CDR3 contains 14 residues. Looked up from germline, CDR1 is SGHTA and CDR2 is FQGTGA. The ends lost 2 bases at V and 2 bases at J; junction bases unmatched: 2. The CDR3 nucleotides read TGTGCCAGCAGCTTAGCAGGGGGCCCCTACGAGCAGTACTTC. Translated: CASSLAGGPYEQYF.

The chain recombines TRBV2 with TRBJ2-2; the D is unclear. Germline loops: CDR1 SNHLY, CDR2 FYNNEI. The CDR3 has 10 residues. Trimming pared 8 bases from V and 3 bases from J, leaving 1 base between. The CDR3 spells CASYTGELFF. DNA for the CDR3: TGTGCCAGCTACACCGGGGAGCTGTTTTTT.

The chain has TRBV5-6 and TRBJ2-7; D uncertain. Germline V gives CDR1 SGHDT, CDR2 YYEEEE. V lost 5 bases, J lost 0 bases, and 9 bases lay in between. This CDR3 spans 13 amino acids. The CDR3 region has the DNA TGTGCCAGCAGTCCGACCGTCTCCTACGAGCAGTACTTC. Residues: CASSPTVSYEQYF.

The chain has TRBV7-8 and TRBJ1-5; 9 bases are a match to TRBD1. Germline trimming cut 0 bases from V and 6 bases from J; bases unmatched to any gene: 12. This CDR3 region has 18 residues. Germline lookup yields CDR1 SGHVS and CDR2 FQNEAQ. The CDR3 sequence is CASSLAGATGGMGQPQHF. The CDR3 region has the DNA TGTGCCAGCAGCTTAGCCGGGGCCACAGGGGGCATGGGTCAGCCCCAGCATTTT. The whole variable domain, remainder taken from reference TRBV7-8 and TRBJ1-5, is GAGVSQSPRYKVAKRGQDVALRCDPISGHVSLFWYQQALGQGPEFLTYFQNEAQLDKSGLPSDRFFAERPEGSVSTLKIQRTQQEDSAVYLCASSLAGATGGMGQPQHFGDGTRLSIL.

V usage is TRBV28 and J usage is TRBJ1-5; 7 bases match TRBD1. Germline V gives CDR1 MDHEN, CDR2 SYDVKM. J gave up 2 bases and V 2 bases, and 0 bases lay outside the gene matches. The CDR3 covers 14 residues. This CDR3 is CASSLTGGNQPQHF. DNA of the CDR3: TGTGCCAGCAGTTTAACAGGGGGCAATCAGCCCCAGCATTTT.

The V call is TRBV9, the J call TRBJ2-5; 7 bases are shared with TRBD2. CDR1 SGDLS and CDR2 YYNGEE come from the germline V gene. The J segment lost 6 bases and the V segment lost 3 bases, leaving 11 bases of the junction unmatched. The CDR3 consists of 15 residues. CDR3 coding DNA: TGTGCCAGCAGCGGCCGGGACTATGAGCGGCAGACCCAGTACTTC. It yields the protein CASSGRDYERQTQYF.

The chain couples TRBV19 to TRBJ2-1; 14 bases fit TRBD2. There are 19 residues in the CDR3. Trimming cost V 2 bases and J 8 bases; bases outside gene matches: 14. Per germline, CDR1 LNHDA and CDR2 SQIVND (reference sequence). CDR3: CASSIQPGLAGDFLDEQFF. The CDR3 bases are TGTGCCAGTAGTATACAGCCGGGACTAGCGGGAGATTTCTTAGATGAGCAGTTCTTC.

The V call is TRBV29-1, the J call TRBJ2-1; a weak D match, TRBD1 (6 bases). The V end lost 3 bases, the J end lost 9 bases, and 6 bases lay between the germline ends. There are 10 residues in the CDR3. The germline CDR1 and CDR2 sequences are SQVTM and ANQGSEA. The CDR3: CSVDRGEQFF. The CDR3 DNA sequence: TGCAGCGTTGACAGGGGTGAGCAGTTCTTC.

This clone has just a few counts. The chain recombines TRBV27 with TRBJ1-1, with D perhaps TRBD1 (5 bases). CDR3 size: 13 residues. Germline CDR1 is MNHEY and CDR2 is SMNVEV (reference sequence). Between the trimmed V and J ends, which lost 2 bases and 5 bases, there was a span of 9 bases. The CDR3 loop is CASSLGGGTEAFF. CDR3 nucleotide sequence: TGTGCCAGCAGTTTAGGGGGAGGGACTGAAGCTTTCTTT.

The chain combines TRBV4-1 with TRBJ2-1, with 8 bases aligning to TRBD2. There are 14 residues in the CDR3. J lost 10 bases, V lost 1 base, and 6 bases had no gene match. CDR1 is MGHRA, CDR2 YSYEKL, per germline. The CDR3 coding sequence is TGCGCCAGCAGCCAAGTACTTCGGGGGGGCGAGCAGTTCTTC. Translation: CASSQVLRGGEQFF.

This rearrangement joins TRBV13 to TRBJ2-7, with D perhaps TRBD1 or TRBD2 (6 bases each). The CDR3 has 14 residues. Germline V gene lookup returns CDR1 PRHDT and CDR2 FYEKMQ (reference sequence). Trimming took off 1 base at V and 0 bases at J, with 7 bases between the two ends. As DNA, the CDR3 is TGTGCCAGCAGCTTAGAGGGGGGCTCCTACGAGCAGTACTTC. Residues: CASSLEGGSYEQYF. The whole variable domain, filled in from reference TRBV13 and TRBJ2-7, reads AAGVIQSPRHLIKEKRETATLKCYPIPRHDTVYWYQQGPGQDPQFLISFYEKMQSDKGSIPDRFSAQQFSDYHSELNMSSLELGDSALYFCASSLEGGSYEQYFGPGTRLTVT.

This clone was counted only a few times. The chain employs TRBV6-1 and TRBJ2-2; D may be TRBD1 (5 bases). V lost 0 bases, J lost 1 base, and 6 bases lay in between. Germline V gene sequence: CDR1 MNHNS, CDR2 SASEGT. This CDR3 has 15 amino acids. The CDR3 sequence: CASSEAGENTGELFF. The CDR3 region has the DNA TGTGCCAGCAGTGAAGCAGGGGAGAACACCGGGGAGCTGTTTTTT.

This clone was detected a few times. The chain is built from TRBV29-1 and TRBJ2-1; D is unclear. This CDR3 has 13 residues. Trimming cost V 2 bases and J 6 bases, with 11 bases left between them. CDR1 SQVTM and CDR2 ANQGSEA come from the germline V gene. The CDR3 spells CSVEPDPGNEQFF. In DNA, the CDR3 is TGCAGCGTTGAACCGGACCCTGGCAATGAGCAGTTCTTC.

The V gene is TRBV5-6, the J gene TRBJ2-7; 7 bases are shared with TRBD2. The V gene end was trimmed by 5 bases and the J gene end by 4 bases; junction bases not matched to a gene: 12. Germline V gene lookup returns CDR1 SGHDT and CDR2 YYEEEE. The length of the CDR3 is 15 residues. The chain's CDR3 is CASRSLGGGSYEQYF. The CDR3 DNA sequence: TGTGCCAGCAGAAGCCTTGGGGGAGGGTCGTACGAGCAGTACTTC.

The V and J genes are TRBV19 and TRBJ1-5; maybe TRBD1 (5 bases). The CDR3 runs 15 residues. V was cut by 7 bases and J by 3 bases, with 16 bases left in between. Germline V gene data show CDR1 as LNHDA and CDR2 as SQIVND (reference sequence). CDR3 coding DNA: TGTGCCAGTACTCCGGGGGGACGGGTCAATCAGCCCCAGCATTTT. It specifies CASTPGGRVNQPQHF.